The present T cell receptor (beta chain) was sequenced within a study of blood T cell repertoires in COVID-19. Across the whole study: Both acute and convalescent COVID-19 samples were obtained from the United States, Italy and Spain.

The J segment lost 3 bases and the V segment lost 4 bases, leaving 8 bases of the junction unmatched. The CDR3 contains 17 residues. CDR1 and CDR2 from the germline V gene are LGHDT and YNNKEL (reference sequence). The study recruited people aged about 18 to 95 years across approximately 24 US areas. Participant reports of clinical history set cohort assignment. Method: immunoSEQ multiplex PCR; TCRdb's copy keeps in-frame clones and lacks some. The sample lists 250,000 or so clones; 65% to 85% were seen once. The gene calls are TRBV3-1 (or the pseudogene TRBV3-2) and TRBJ2-5; 13 bases match TRBD2. The sequencing input was PBMCs or T cells enriched from blood (not recorded which). The sequence was obtained from a man in his fifties or sixties who had recovered from COVID-19. This chain's CDR3 is CASSLGTSGANEETQYF. CDR3 sequence (DNA): TGTGCCAGCAGCCTAGGGACTAGCGGGGCCAACGAAGAGACCCAGTACTTC.